This T cell receptor (beta chain) was recorded in a study of T-cell reconstitution after alpha-beta-depleted transplantation in children. This clonotype has a handful of counts. Between the trimmed V and J ends, which lost 3 bases and 0 bases, there was a span of 9 bases. CDR3 length equals 15 residues. Germline V gives CDR1 LGHNA, CDR2 YSLEER. Unique molecular identifiers were used to barcode this TCRbeta library. TCRdb itself ran the PCR reads through MiXCR, one entry per CDR3 protein. Of around 680,000 distinct CDR3 sequences detected, 16% appear once; the ten largest clones hold approximately 1%. The J gene is TRBJ2-1, the V gene TRBV4-3, with D possibly being TRBD2 (5 bases). This sample comprised PBMCs from the stem cell graft donor, obtained from the stem cell graft. The sequence came from a human donor who donated a stem cell graft to a child with acute myeloid leukemia. The CDR3 loop reads CASSQEALSYNEQFF. The CDR3 nucleotides are TGCGCCAGCAGCCAGGAGGCCCTCTCCTACAATGAGCAGTTCTTC.